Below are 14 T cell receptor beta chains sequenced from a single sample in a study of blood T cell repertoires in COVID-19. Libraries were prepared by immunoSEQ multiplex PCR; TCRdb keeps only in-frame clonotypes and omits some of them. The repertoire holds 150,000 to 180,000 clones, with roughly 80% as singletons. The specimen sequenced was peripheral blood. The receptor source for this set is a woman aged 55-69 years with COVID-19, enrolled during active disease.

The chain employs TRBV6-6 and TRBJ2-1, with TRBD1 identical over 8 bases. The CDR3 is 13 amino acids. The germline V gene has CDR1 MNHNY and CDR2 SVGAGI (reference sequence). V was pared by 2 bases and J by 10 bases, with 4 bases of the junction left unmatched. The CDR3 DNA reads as TGTGCCAGCAGTTACGCAGGGGGCTACGAGCAGTTCTTC. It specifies CASSYAGGYEQFF.

CDR3: CASSLGTESYSNQPQHF. In DNA form, the CDR3 reads TGTGCCAGCTCACTTGGGACAGAGTCTTATAGCAATCAGCCCCAGCATTTT. The chain recombines TRBV18 with TRBJ1-5, with 7 bases lining up with TRBD1. Trimming took 4 bases from V and 0 from J; bases not matched to a gene: 9. Germline CDR1 reads KGHSH; CDR2 reads LQKENI. The CDR3 has 17 residues.

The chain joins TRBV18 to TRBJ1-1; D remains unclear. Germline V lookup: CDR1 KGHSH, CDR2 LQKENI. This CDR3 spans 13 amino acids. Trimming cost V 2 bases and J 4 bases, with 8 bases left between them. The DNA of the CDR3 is TGTGCCAGCTCACCATCGAGGAGCACTGAAGCTTTCTTT. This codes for CASSPSRSTEAFF.

The CDR3 nucleotides are TGTGCCACCTCACAGGGTAGCAATCAGCCCCAGCATTTT. This codes for CATSQGSNQPQHF. The chain links TRBV24-1 to TRBJ1-5, with D perhaps matching TRBD1 (6 bases). This CDR3 contains 13 residues. Trimming left V 9 bases short and J 0 bases short, with 8 bases between. CDR1 is KGHDR and CDR2 is SFDVKD in the germline V gene.

CDR3 sequence (DNA): TGTGCCAGCAGCCCCCGCCCGGGTTGGCAAGAGACCCAGTACTTC. Translation: CASSPRPGWQETQYF. The chain employs TRBV16 and TRBJ2-5; D is unresolved. Trimming pared 4 bases from V and 2 bases from J, leaving 14 bases between. CDR1 and CDR2 from the germline V gene are KGHSY and FQNENV. The length of the CDR3 is 15 residues.

The CDR3 region has the DNA TGCGCCAGCAGCTTGGGACTAGCCTTAGAAGAGACCCAGTACTTC. This gives the protein CASSLGLALEETQYF. V is TRBV5-1 and J is TRBJ2-5; 7 bases match TRBD2. CDR1 is SGHRS and CDR2 is YFSETQ in the germline V gene. V lost 0 bases to trimming and J lost 3 bases; unmatched junction nucleotides: 5. CDR3 length equals 15 residues.

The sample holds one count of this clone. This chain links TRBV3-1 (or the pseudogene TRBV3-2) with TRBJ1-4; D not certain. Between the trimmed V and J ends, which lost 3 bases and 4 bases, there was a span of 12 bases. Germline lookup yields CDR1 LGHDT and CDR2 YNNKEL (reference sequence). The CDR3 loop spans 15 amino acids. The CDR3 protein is CASSHSRQDNEKLFF. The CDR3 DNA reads TGTGCCAGCAGCCATTCTCGTCAGGATAATGAAAAACTGTTTTTT.

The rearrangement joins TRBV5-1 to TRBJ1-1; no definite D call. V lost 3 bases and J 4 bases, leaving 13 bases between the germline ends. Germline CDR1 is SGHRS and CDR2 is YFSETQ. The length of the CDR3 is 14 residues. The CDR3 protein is CASSYEGLGTEAFF. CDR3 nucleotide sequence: TGCGCCAGCAGCTACGAGGGTCTGGGCACTGAAGCTTTCTTT.

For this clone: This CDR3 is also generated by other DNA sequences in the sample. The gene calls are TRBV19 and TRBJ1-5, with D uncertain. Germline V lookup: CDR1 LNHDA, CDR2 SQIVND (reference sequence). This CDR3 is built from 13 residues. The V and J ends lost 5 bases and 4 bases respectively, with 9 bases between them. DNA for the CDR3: TGTGCCAGTAGTCCGCGTGAGAATCAGCCCCAGCATTTT. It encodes CASSPRENQPQHF.

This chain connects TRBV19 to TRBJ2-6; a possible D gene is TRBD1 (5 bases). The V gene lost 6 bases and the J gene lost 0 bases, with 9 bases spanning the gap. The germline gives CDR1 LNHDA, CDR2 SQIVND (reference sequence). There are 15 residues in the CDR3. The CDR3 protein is CASSPDSSGANVLTF. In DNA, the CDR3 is TGTGCCAGTAGCCCTGACAGCTCTGGGGCCAACGTCCTGACTTTC.

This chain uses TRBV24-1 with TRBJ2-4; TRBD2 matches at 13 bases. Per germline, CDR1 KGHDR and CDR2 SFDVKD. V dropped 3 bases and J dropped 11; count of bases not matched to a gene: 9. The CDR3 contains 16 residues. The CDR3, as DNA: TGTGCCACCAGTGATAAAGGGACTAGCGGGGTAGGGGTTCAGTACTTC. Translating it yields CATSDKGTSGVGVQYF.

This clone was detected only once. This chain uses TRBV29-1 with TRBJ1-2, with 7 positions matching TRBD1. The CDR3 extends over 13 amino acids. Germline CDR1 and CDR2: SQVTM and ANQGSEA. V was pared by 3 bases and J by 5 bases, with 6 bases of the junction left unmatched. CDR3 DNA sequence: TGCAGCGTTGATAAGGGACAGCAATATGGCTACACCTTC. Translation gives CSVDKGQQYGYTF. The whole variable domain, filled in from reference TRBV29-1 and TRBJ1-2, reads SAVISQKPSRDICQRGTSLTIQCQVDSQVTMMFWYRQQPGQSLTLIATANQGSEATYESGFVIDKFPISRPNLTFSTLTVSNMSPEDSSIYLCSVDKGQQYGYTFGSGTRLTVV.

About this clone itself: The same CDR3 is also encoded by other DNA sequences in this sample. Written as DNA, the CDR3 is TGTGCCATCAGTGAGGGGGGGAACTATGGCTACACCTTC. Its translation: CAISEGGNYGYTF. The rearrangement joins TRBV10-3 to TRBJ1-2; D is possibly TRBD1 (5 bases). The CDR3 is made up of 13 amino acids. Germline CDR1 reads ENHRY; CDR2 reads SYGVKD. The germline V and J ends were trimmed by 2 bases and 2 bases, with 6 bases remaining between them.

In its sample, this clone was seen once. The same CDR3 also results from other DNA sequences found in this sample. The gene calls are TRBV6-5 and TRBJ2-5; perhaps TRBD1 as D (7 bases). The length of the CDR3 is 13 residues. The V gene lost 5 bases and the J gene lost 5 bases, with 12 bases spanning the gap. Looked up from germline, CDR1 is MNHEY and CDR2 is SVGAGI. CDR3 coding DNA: TGTGCCAGCAGTCCAGGGGGGAGGGAGACCCAGTACTTC. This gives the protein CASSPGGRETQYF.